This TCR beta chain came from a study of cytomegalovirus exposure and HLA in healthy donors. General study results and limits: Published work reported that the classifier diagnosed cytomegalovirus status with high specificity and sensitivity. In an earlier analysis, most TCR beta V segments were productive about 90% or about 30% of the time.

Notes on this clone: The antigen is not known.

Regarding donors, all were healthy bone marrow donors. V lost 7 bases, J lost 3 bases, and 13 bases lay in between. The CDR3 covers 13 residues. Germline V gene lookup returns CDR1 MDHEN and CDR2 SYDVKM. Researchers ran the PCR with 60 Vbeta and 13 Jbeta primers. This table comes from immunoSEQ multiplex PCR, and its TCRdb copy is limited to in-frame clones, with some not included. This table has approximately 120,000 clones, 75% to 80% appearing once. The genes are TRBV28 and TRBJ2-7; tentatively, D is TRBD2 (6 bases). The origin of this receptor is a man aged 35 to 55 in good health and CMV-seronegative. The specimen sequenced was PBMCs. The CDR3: CASKGLGLYEQYF. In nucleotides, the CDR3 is TGTGCCAGCAAGGGACTGGGCCTCTACGAGCAGTACTTC.